This paragraph covers one T cell receptor (beta chain) sequence. This clonotype turned up a few times. Its binding antigen is unknown. No base quality information exists; no much larger clone differs at one position. The data are from a study of T and B cells in COVID-19 patients (dated by TCRdb to 2018 to 2020). About the investigation overall: In this study, adaptive immunity was profiled in COVID-19 patients who either had active infection or had recovered, using TRB and IGH repertoire sequencing of peripheral blood. A recovered cohort was made up of 19 patients contributing 20 samples, mostly after mild to moderate COVID-19 managed as outpatients. A median age of around 33 years was recorded in the recovered cohort versus approximately 70 years in the active-infection cohort. Critical illness requiring mechanical ventilation or ECMO was present in about 65% of the 20 patients in the active-infection cohort. In the active-infection cohort, nine tenths of the roughly 20 patients had comorbidities linked to unfavorable COVID-19 outcome. The repository of TCR and BCR sequences included about 69 time points from over 35 patients, and more than 8 million TCR sequences were analysed. Two patients were in both the active and recovered cohorts because samples existed from active disease and from after recovery. An age-matched reference group of 40 or so healthy donors negative for COVID-19 antibodies was used as the comparison for repertoire analyses. Up to roughly 10 follow-up blood samples were collected per patient, with some samples spanning different disease stages in the same individual.

From cysteine to phenylalanine, the CDR3 is 17 amino acids long. The read is trimmed to its CDR3 DNA, 51 bases read in frame from base 1. The junction shows trimming of 2 bases on V and 2 bases on J, plus 13 bases between the germline ends. CDR1 MNHEY and CDR2 SMNVEV were looked up in the germline V gene (reference sequence). The listed sequencing device is Illumina MiSeq. Multiplex PCR with BIOMED2 TRB-A/B primer pools was used to amplify the TRB rearrangements. Illumina-compatible adapters and 7-nucleotide sample barcodes were added to the amplicons in two consecutive PCRs. All library PCRs used Phusion HS II polymerase. The amplicons were purified from gel with the NucleoSpin Gel and PCR Clean-up kit, measured on Qubit, and then pooled at 4 nM. The quality of the amplicon pool was checked on an Agilent 2100 Bioanalyzer prior to Illumina next-generation sequencing. The authors processed their data as follows. Annotation of TRB rearrangements was performed with MiXCR 3.0.8 using the default MiXCR reference library. Sequences with fewer than 2 reads and non-productive reads were filtered out, and every unique CDR3 nucleotide sequence was treated as a single clone. R 3.5.1 was used to calculate clonality, diversity, richness and V-J gene usage. GLIPH2 was used for TCR clustering by CDR3 similarity, and generation probabilities were calculated by OLGA. Only GLIPH2 clusters containing at least four unique TCR clonotypes present in at least three individuals were kept. TCRdb itself trimmed the public reads at Q25 with fastp, ran MiXCR and retained productive beta chains. Rows are unified per CDR3 protein, each entry keeping the most common DNA and genes. TCRdb's processing, not the authors', yielded these V and J calls. The sample records 8,000 to 9,500 distinct CDR3 sequences, 28% of which are singletons. 25% to 30% of the sample is in the top ten clones.

Overall results and qualifications from the work: A total of 2,000 to 2,500 TCR clusters were exclusive to the recovered cohort, and approximately 31 of those clusters were low-pGen clusters. It was stated that prospective validation of the reported TCR clusters was required before the clusters could be put to clinical use. In active COVID-19, TRB repertoires were highly clonal, while at recovery, diversity and richness increased above the levels seen in healthy donors. Specific T cell subsets (CD4+/Treg/CD8+) and sorted SARS-CoV-2-responsive or tetramer+ T cells had not yet been sequenced, with those experiments still ongoing. Blood samples obtained from mildly ill patients during symptoms, as well as early samples obtained from severe cases, were available only in scarce numbers. The cohort was considered too small to assess HLA contributions to COVID-19 susceptibility or severity. Patients with COVID-19 were reported to show strongly skewed TRBV/TRBJ gene usage.

TRB repertoires were amplified using about 250-500 ng of genomic DNA isolated from blood. The receptor's source is a human donor who had recovered from COVID-19. Material for sequencing was blood. This chain joins TRBV27 to TRBJ2-6; TRBD1 could be the D gene, as 5 bases match. The DNA sequence is TGTGCCAGCAGTTTAAAAACGGTACAGGCTGGGGCCAACGTCCTGACTTTC. Translated, it gives CASSLKTVQAGANVLTF.